The 12 T cell receptor beta chains below were found in one sample sequenced in a study of pediatric ulcerative colitis. This table comes from immunoSEQ multiplex PCR, and its TCRdb copy is limited to in-frame clones, with some not included. The sample contains under 70,000 clones, about nine tenths of which appear only once. The sequencing sample was made of blood. These receptors came from a boy younger than 18 who was a control in a study of pediatric ulcerative colitis.

The J gene is TRBJ1-1, the V gene TRBV29-1; D is possibly TRBD1 (5 bases). CDR3 length: 12 amino acids. Looked up from germline, CDR1 is SQVTM and CDR2 is ANQGSEA. CDR3 sequence (DNA): TGCAGTGCCCGTTTGACAGTGGCTGAAGCTTTCTTT. This codes for CSARLTVAEAFF.

The chain has TRBV18 and TRBJ2-7; tentative D call: TRBD2 (6 bases). The CDR3 contains 14 residues. The germline gives CDR1 KGHSH, CDR2 LQKENI. V lost 3 bases and J lost 3, with 12 bases in between. The CDR3 protein is CASSPRDSDYEQYF. CDR3 DNA: TGTGCCAGCTCACCCCGGGACTCCGACTACGAGCAGTACTTC.

The J gene is TRBJ1-2, the V gene TRBV7-8, with D possibly being TRBD1 (5 bases). The CDR3 extends over 20 amino acids. V was shortened by 3 bases and J by 0 bases, with 26 bases between the two germline ends. CDR1 is SGHVS, CDR2 FQNEAQ, per germline. In nucleotides, the CDR3 is TGTGCCAGCAGCTTTGTACGGGGAGGAAGGGGTGTCCAATCTAACTATGGCTACACCTTC. This gives the protein CASSFVRGGRGVQSNYGYTF.

V usage is TRBV27 and J usage is TRBJ2-1; TRBD2 matches at 10 bases. V was clipped by 0 bases and J by 13 bases; unmatched bases: 3. The CDR3 length is 13 residues. Germline V lookup: CDR1 MNHEY, CDR2 SMNVEV (reference sequence). CDR3 sequence (DNA): TGTGCCAGCAGTTTATCGAAACTAGCGGGACAGTTCTTC. Protein sequence: CASSLSKLAGQFF.

V is TRBV5-1 and J is TRBJ2-7; tentatively, D is TRBD2 (6 bases). Germline-derived CDR1 and CDR2 are SGHRS and YFSETQ. The V end was cut by 0 bases, the J end by 7 bases, with 17 bases between. The CDR3 loop spans 15 amino acids. CDR3 coding DNA: TGCGCCAGCAGCTTGGATTCGGGGGTTTACGCGGAGCAGTACTTC. Its translation is CASSLDSGVYAEQYF. Looking up the rest from reference TRBV5-1 and TRBJ2-7 gives the full variable domain: KAGVTQTPRYLIKTRGQQVTLSCSPISGHRSVSWYQQTPGQGLQFLFEYFSETQRNKGNFPGRFSGRQFSNSRSEMNVSTLELGDSALYLCASSLDSGVYAEQYFGPGTRLTVT.

The V call is TRBV28, the J call TRBJ2-7, with D hard to call. CDR3 length: 14 residues. Germline values: CDR1 MDHEN, CDR2 SYDVKM. V lost 8 bases, J lost 4 bases, and 18 bases lay in between. The chain's CDR3 is CASGTTDSPYEQYF. In DNA form, the CDR3 reads TGTGCCAGCGGAACCACTGACTCGCCTTACGAGCAGTACTTC.

The chain's CDR3 is CASSWTSGRDEQYF. CDR3 nucleotide sequence: TGTGCCAGCTCGTGGACTAGCGGGAGGGACGAGCAGTACTTC. The chain carries TRBV18 and TRBJ2-7; 15 nucleotides match TRBD2. Losses at the gene ends were 6 bases for V and 5 bases for J; bases not matched to a gene: 2. CDR3 size: 14 residues. Germline V lookup: CDR1 KGHSH, CDR2 LQKENI.

This clone was found a few times. V gene TRBV6-1 combines with J gene TRBJ1-5, with TRBD1 matching over 9 bases. V shed 9 bases and J 5 bases; nucleotides not matched to a gene: 11. The CDR3 is 15 residues long. CDR1 MNHNS and CDR2 SASEGT come from the germline V gene. The CDR3 bases are TGTGCCAGTAGCACCTTAGACAGGGGGTATCAGCCCCAGCATTTT. The encoded protein is CASSTLDRGYQPQHF.

The chain links TRBV28 to TRBJ2-1; D might be TRBD1 or TRBD2, each matching 6 bases. CDR1 MDHEN and CDR2 SYDVKM come from the germline V gene. V lost 5 bases, J lost 6 bases, and 17 bases lay in between. The CDR3 contains 15 residues. The CDR3 DNA follows: TGTGCCAGCAGTCCCCCGGGGGCCGGGGGCAATGAGCAGTTCTTC. Translated: CASSPPGAGGNEQFF.

This clone was seen more than once but under ten times. J is TRBJ2-2 and V is TRBV15; D is perhaps TRBD2 (5 bases). Trimming cost V 7 bases and J 5 bases, with 8 bases left between them. Germline CDR1 reads LNHNV; CDR2 reads YYDKDF (reference sequence). This CDR3 region has 12 residues. The CDR3 DNA sequence: TGTGCCACCAACCCGGGGACCGGGGAGCTGTTTTTT. It is translated as CATNPGTGELFF.

This chain connects TRBV5-5 to TRBJ2-3; no reliable D call. Germline V gene lookup returns CDR1 SGHKS and CDR2 YYEKEE (reference sequence). Between the trimmed V and J ends, which lost 1 base and 2 bases, there was a span of 11 bases. The CDR3 extends over 15 amino acids. The CDR3 DNA reads TGTGCCAGCAGCTTGACCTTCGGCAACACAGATACGCAGTATTTT. This sequence encodes CASSLTFGNTDTQYF.

A few counts support this clone. The chain recombines TRBV5-4 with TRBJ1-2; unclear D gene. The CDR3 has 14 residues. The ends were cut back, 4 bases at V and 8 bases at J, with 18 bases in the middle. The germline V gene encodes CDR1 SGHNT and CDR2 YYREEE (reference sequence). The CDR3 nucleotides are TGTGCCAGCAGCGCTGACACTCATGGGGAGGGCTACACCTTC. It encodes CASSADTHGEGYTF. The entire variable domain, with the rest obtained from reference TRBV5-4 and TRBJ1-2, is as follows: ETGVTQSPTHLIKTRGQQVTLRCSSQSGHNTVSWYQQALGQGPQFIFQYYREEENGRGNFPPRFSGLQFPNYSSELNVNALELDDSALYLCASSADTHGEGYTFGSGTRLTVV.